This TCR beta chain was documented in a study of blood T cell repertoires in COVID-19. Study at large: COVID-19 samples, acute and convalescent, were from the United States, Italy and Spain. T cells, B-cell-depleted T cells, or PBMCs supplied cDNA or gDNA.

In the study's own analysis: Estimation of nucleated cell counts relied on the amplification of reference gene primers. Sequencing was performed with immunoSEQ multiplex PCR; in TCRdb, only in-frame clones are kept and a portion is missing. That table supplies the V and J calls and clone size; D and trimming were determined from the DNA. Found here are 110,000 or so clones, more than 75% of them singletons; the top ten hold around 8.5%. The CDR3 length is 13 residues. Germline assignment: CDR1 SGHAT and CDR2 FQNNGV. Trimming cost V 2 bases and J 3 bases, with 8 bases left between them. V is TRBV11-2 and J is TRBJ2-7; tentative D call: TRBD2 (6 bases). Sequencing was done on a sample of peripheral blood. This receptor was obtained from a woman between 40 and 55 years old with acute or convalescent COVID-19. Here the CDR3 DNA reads TGTGCCAGCAGCTTAACGGGGGTCTACGAGCAGTACTTC. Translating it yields CASSLTGVYEQYF. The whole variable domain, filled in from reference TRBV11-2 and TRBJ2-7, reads EAGVAQSPRYKIIEKRQSVAFWCNPISGHATLYWYQQILGQGPKLLIQFQNNGVVDDSQLPKDRFSAERLKGVDSTLKIQPAKLEDSAVYLCASSLTGVYEQYFGPGTRLTVT.